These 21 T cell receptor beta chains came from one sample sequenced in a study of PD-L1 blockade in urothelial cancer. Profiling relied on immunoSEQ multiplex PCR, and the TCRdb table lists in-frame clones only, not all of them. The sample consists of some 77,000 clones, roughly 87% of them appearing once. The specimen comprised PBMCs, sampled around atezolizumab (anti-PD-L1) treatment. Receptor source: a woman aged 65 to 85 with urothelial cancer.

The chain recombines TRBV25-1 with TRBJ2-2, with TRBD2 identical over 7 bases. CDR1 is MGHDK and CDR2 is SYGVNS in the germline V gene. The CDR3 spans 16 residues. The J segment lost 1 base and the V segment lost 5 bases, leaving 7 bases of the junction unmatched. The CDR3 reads CASSPTSEGNTGELFF. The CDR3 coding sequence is TGTGCCAGCAGTCCCACTAGCGAGGGGAACACCGGGGAGCTGTTTTTT.

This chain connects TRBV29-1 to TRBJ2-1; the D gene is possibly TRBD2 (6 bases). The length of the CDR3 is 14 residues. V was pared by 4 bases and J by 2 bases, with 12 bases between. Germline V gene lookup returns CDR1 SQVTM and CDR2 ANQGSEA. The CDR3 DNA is TGCAGCGTTGGCCGACTAGTTCCCTACAATGAGCAGTTCTTC. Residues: CSVGRLVPYNEQFF.

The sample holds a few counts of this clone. CDR3 amino acids: CASSLIEENSPLHF. The CDR3, as DNA: TGTGCCAGCAGCTTGATAGAGGAGAATTCACCCCTCCACTTT. V gene TRBV5-4 combines with J gene TRBJ1-6, with unresolved D. Germline V gives CDR1 SGHNT, CDR2 YYREEE (reference sequence). The CDR3 extends over 14 amino acids. V dropped 1 base and J dropped 7 bases, with 9 bases sitting between them.

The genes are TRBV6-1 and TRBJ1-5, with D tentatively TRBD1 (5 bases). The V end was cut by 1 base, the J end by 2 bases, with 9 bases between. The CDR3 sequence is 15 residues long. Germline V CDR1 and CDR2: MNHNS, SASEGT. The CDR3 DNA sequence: TGTGCCAGCAGTGAAGGGGGGGTTGGCAATCAGCCCCAGCATTTT. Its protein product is CASSEGGVGNQPQHF.

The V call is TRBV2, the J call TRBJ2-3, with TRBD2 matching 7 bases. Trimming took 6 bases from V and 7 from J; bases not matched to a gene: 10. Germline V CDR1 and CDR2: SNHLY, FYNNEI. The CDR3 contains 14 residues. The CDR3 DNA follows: TGTGCCAGCAGCACACTAGCGACAGACAATACGCAGTATTTT. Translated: CASSTLATDNTQYF.

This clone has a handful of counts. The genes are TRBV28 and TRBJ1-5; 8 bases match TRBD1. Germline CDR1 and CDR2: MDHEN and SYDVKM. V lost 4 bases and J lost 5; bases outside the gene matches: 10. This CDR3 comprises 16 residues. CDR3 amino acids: CASSSSLDREHQPQHF. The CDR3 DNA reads TGTGCCAGCAGTTCAAGCTTGGACAGGGAACATCAGCCCCAGCATTTT.

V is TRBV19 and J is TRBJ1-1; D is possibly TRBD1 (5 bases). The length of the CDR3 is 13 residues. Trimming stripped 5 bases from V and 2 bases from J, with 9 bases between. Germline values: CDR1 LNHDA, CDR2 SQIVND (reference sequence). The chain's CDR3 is CASSGWTNTEAFF. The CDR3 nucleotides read TGTGCCAGTAGTGGTTGGACAAACACTGAAGCTTTCTTT.

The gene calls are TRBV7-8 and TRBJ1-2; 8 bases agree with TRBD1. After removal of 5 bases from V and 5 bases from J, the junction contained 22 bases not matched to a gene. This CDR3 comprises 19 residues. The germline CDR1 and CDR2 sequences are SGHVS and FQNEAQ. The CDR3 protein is CASSLSKRPGTGAGYGYTF. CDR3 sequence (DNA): TGTGCCAGCAGCCTGTCTAAACGCCCCGGGACAGGAGCGGGGTATGGCTACACCTTC.

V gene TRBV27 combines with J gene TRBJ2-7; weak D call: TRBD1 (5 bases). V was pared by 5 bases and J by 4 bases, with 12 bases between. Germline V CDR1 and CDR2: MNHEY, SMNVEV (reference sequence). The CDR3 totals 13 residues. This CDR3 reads CASSPTQGYEQYF. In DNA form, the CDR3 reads TGTGCCAGCAGTCCAACCCAGGGTTACGAGCAGTACTTC.

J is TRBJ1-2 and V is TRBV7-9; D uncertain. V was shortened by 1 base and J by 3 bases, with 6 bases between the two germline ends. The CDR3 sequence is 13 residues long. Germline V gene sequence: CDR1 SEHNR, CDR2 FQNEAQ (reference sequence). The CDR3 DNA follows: TGTGCCAGCAGCTTAGAAACGGACTATGGCTACACCTTC. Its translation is CASSLETDYGYTF.

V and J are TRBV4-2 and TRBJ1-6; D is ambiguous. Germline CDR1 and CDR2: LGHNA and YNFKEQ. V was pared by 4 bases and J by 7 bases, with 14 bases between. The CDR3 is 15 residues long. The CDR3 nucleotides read TGTGCCAGCAGCCCCGTCGGAGGGCCAAATTCACCCCTCCACTTT. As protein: CASSPVGGPNSPLHF.

In nucleotides, the CDR3 is TGTGCCAGCAGAAACCGGGACAACGACGAGCAGTACTTC. It translates to CASRNRDNDEQYF. The chain has TRBV27 and TRBJ2-7, with a tentative D call TRBD1 (6 bases). V shed 6 bases and J shed 5 bases, with 14 bases lying between them. The germline V gene has CDR1 MNHEY and CDR2 SMNVEV (reference sequence). The CDR3 has 13 residues.

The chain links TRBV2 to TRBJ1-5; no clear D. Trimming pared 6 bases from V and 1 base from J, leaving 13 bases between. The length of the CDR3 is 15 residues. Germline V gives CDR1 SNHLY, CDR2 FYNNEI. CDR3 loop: CASRGPSSSNQPQHF. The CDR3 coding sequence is TGTGCCAGCAGGGGCCCGTCGTCGAGCAATCAGCCCCAGCATTTT.

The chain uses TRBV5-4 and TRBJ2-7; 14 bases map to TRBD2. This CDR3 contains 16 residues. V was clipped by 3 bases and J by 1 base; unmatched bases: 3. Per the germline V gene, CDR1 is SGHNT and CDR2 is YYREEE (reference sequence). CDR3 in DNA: TGTGCCAGCAGCTGGGGACTAGCGGGAGTTTCCTACGAGCAGTACTTC. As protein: CASSWGLAGVSYEQYF.

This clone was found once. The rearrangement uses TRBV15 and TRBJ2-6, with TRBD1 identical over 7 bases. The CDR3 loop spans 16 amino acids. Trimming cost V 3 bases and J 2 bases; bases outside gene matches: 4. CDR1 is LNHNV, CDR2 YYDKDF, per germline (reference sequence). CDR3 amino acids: CATSRGTAPGANVLTF. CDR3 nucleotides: TGTGCCACCAGCAGGGGGACAGCCCCTGGGGCCAACGTCCTGACTTTC.

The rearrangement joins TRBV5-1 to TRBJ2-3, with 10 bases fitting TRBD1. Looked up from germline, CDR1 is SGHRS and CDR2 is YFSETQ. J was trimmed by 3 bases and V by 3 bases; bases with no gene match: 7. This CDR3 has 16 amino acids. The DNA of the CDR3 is TGCGCCAGCAGCTCCGACTGGACAGGGGGGACAGATACGCAGTATTTT. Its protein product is CASSSDWTGGTDTQYF.

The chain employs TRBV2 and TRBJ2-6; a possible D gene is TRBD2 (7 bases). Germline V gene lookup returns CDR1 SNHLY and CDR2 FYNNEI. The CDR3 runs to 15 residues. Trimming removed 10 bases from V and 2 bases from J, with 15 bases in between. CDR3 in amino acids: CAIGGGGAGANVLTF. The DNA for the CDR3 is TGTGCCATCGGGGGAGGGGGTGCTGGGGCCAACGTCCTGACTTTC.

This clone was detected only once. The CDR3 region is CAWSGGLNVGWYGANVLTF. DNA of the CDR3: TGTGCCTGGAGTGGGGGCCTTAACGTAGGTTGGTATGGGGCCAACGTCCTGACTTTC. V and J are TRBV30 and TRBJ2-6, with D possibly matching TRBD1 (5 bases). V shed 1 base and J shed 3 bases, with 22 bases lying between them. Germline V gives CDR1 GTSNPN, CDR2 SVGIG (reference sequence). This CDR3 has 19 residues.

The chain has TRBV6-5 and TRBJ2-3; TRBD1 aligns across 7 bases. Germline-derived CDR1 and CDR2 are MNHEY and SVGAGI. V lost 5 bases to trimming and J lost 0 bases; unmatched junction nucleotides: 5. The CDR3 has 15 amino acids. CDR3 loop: CASSTTQGSTDTQYF. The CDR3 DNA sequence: TGTGCCAGCAGTACAACACAGGGGAGCACAGATACGCAGTATTTT.

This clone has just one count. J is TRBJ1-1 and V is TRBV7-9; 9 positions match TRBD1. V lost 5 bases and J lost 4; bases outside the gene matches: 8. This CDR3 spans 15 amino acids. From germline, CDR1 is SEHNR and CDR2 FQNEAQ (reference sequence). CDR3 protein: CASSPLGQGSTEAFF. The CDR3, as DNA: TGTGCCAGCAGCCCACTAGGACAGGGGAGCACTGAAGCTTTCTTT.

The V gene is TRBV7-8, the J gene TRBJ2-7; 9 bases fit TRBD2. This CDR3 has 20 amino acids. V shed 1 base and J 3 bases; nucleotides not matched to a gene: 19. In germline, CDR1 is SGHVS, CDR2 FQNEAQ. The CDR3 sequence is CASSLVGAGGPSYYYYEQYF. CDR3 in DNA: TGTGCCAGCAGCTTAGTCGGTGCGGGAGGGCCCTCTTACTACTACTACGAGCAGTACTTC.